Here is one T cell receptor (beta chain) with its context. The antigen it binds to is not known. No base-level quality is on record; no much larger clone is a single base apart. For TCRbeta CDR3 sequencing, genomic DNA from the sorted cells was extracted using the QIAGEN DNeasy Blood and Tissue Kit. Through immunoSEQ, high-throughput TCRbeta CDR3 sequencing was done commercially, including PCR amplification with internal controls and bias correction. Per the source publication's procedure: Unique productive TCRbeta sequences were defined by CDR3 nucleotide sequence when primers matched and otherwise by CDR3 amino acid sequence together with Vbeta and Jbeta genes. To correct sorting error, sequences shared between sorted populations at a frequency ratio of 2:1 or less were removed; the rest were assigned to the higher population. Sequences were defined as donor-reactive when expanded at least 5-fold in CFSE-low cells versus unstimulated cells and present at a frequency of at least 0.01% in CFSE-low cells. Repertoire divergence was quantified by Jensen-Shannon divergence calculated from the top 100 TCRbeta sequences ranked by frequency. For any sample with multiple sequencing runs, sorting error was corrected in each run separately before the runs were pooled. TCRdb retrieved this table from immuneACCESS and kept in-frame rearrangements only. Not all clones are present; in checked studies, unresolved V genes account for under half, and no reason is known for the remainder. For V, J and clone size, that table is used; D and trimming come from the DNA. The sample table holds roughly 68,000 clones, of which roughly 84% were seen once. The ten largest make up around 4% of the sample.

V is pared back by 0 bases and J by 8 bases, with 7 bases lying between the germline termini. From cysteine to phenylalanine, the CDR3 is 11 amino acids long. The sequence is cut down to CDR3 DNA, 33 bases in frame from base 1. CDR1 SQVTM and CDR2 ANQGSEA are derived from the germline V gene. Thawed PBMCs were FACS-sorted into unstimulated Tregs (CD4+CD25+CD127-), CD4+ non-Tregs (CD4+CD25-), CD4 cells and CD8 cells. Blood from healthy controls was obtained either from healthy volunteers or as purchased buffy coats. Healthy control blood was separated into PBMCs by Ficoll density gradient and cryopreserved, and patient PBMCs were collected both before and after transplant. This sample is part of a study of Tregs in tolerant kidney transplant recipients (dated by TCRdb to 2018 to 2020). In terms of the full investigation: TCRbeta sequencing was used in the study to identify donor-specific regulatory T cells before combined kidney and bone marrow transplantation, and the identified cells were then tracked after transplant. TCRbeta repertoire sequencing was used in a few healthy controls to compare several methods for expanding Tregs specific for an allogeneic donor.

Results the study describes overall, beyond this receptor: Expanding Tregs with activated donor B cells appeared to identify the most biologically relevant and donor-specific TCRbeta repertoire. Biological reproducibility was not directly assessed, although technical replication error appeared to be minimal. Because the study included only a small number of patients, the results must be confirmed in larger populations and under other immunosuppression protocols.

Sequencing was done on a sample of CD4+ T cells from blood. The V and J genes are TRBV29-1 and TRBJ1-2, with the D gene not clear enough to name. The TCR sequence derives from a human donor in good health. The CDR3 protein sequence reads: CSVEDASGYTF. The DNA is TGCAGCGTTGAAGATGCGTCCGGCTACACCTTC.